The 2 T cell receptor beta chains presented below share a single source sample, sequenced in a study of T cell changes during pregnancy in multiple sclerosis. Data came from immunoSEQ multiplex PCR; TCRdb stores just in-frame clones and leaves some out. The table has 90,000 to 120,000 clones, about 90% seen once. This specimen consisted of peripheral blood, obtained in the third trimester of pregnancy. The receptors were gathered from a female donor in good health, enrolled as a control in a pregnancy study.

The chain carries TRBV19 and TRBJ2-7; 8 bases map to TRBD2. CDR3 length: 13 amino acids. Germline V gene data show CDR1 as LNHDA and CDR2 as SQIVND (reference sequence). Losses at the gene ends were 6 bases for V and 4 bases for J; bases not matched to a gene: 5. The CDR3 loop reads CASSHQRGYEQYF. The CDR3 region has the DNA TGTGCCAGTAGCCATCAGCGGGGGTACGAGCAGTACTTC.

The genes are TRBV4-2 and TRBJ1-1; possibly TRBD1 for D (5 bases). The germline V gene encodes CDR1 LGHNA and CDR2 YNFKEQ. This CDR3 has 16 amino acids. The V gene lost 0 bases and the J gene lost 5 bases, with 16 bases spanning the gap. CDR3 DNA sequence: TGTGCCAGCAGCCAAGATTGGAGGGGCGCGAGAACTGAAGCTTTCTTT. Protein product: CASSQDWRGARTEAFF.